This TCR beta chain comes out of a study of shared clonotypes between healthy human individuals. Study-level information: Each donor's CD4 naive and CD4 memory cells filled three plates apiece, CD8 naive two, and CD8 memory one.

Study outcomes and limitations: The sampled material consisted only of blood, and tissue repertoires are likely to differ. Estimated clonotype richness was generally higher in naive than memory subsets.

Assay used: immunoSEQ multiplex PCR; TCRdb lists only in-frame clones, some missing. The table shows 330,000 or so clones, with less than 75% occurring only once. This clone was seen at least ten times. The antigen is undetermined. The CDR3 covers 13 residues. Deletions cut 7 bases from V and 0 bases from J, with 12 bases between. Germline V CDR1 and CDR2: SQVTM, ANQGSEA. CD4+ cells were split into CD45RA+ naive and CD45RA-negative memory subsets. The TCR was taken from a man under 40 in good health. Sequencing was carried out using memory CD4+ T cells sorted from blood. Regarding subset: CD45RA-negative fraction. This chain links TRBV29-1 with TRBJ1-1; D not certain. The chain's CDR3 is CSGEAIMNTEAFF. As DNA, the CDR3 is TGCAGCGGGGAGGCCATTATGAACACTGAAGCTTTCTTT.